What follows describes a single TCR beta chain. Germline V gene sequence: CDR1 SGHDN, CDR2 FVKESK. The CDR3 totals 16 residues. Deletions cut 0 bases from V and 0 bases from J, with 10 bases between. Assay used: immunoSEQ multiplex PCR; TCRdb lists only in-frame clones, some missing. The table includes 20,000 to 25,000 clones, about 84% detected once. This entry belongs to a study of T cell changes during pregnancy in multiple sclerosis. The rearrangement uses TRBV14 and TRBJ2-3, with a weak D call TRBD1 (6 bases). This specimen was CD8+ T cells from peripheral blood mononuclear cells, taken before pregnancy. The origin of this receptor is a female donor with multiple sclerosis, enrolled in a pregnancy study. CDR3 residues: CASSQDNRGSTDTQYF. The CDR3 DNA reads TGTGCCAGCAGCCAAGATAATAGGGGGAGCACAGATACGCAGTATTTT.